The clone carrying this T cell receptor beta chain was recorded a few times. TCRdb passed the 5' RACE reads through MiXCR, listing each CDR3 protein once. The top ten clones hold roughly 26% of a sample with roughly 330,000 distinct CDR3 sequences, roughly 4.3% of them seen once. The CDR3 covers 12 residues. The germline V and J ends were trimmed by 5 bases and 6 bases, with 11 bases remaining between them. Germline V gives CDR1 DFQATT, CDR2 SNEGSKA (reference sequence). The data were taken from a study of T cells after yellow fever vaccination. The sequence came from a man aged 18 to 29 who received the YFV17D yellow fever vaccine. The sample here was PBMCs, taken 5 days after the yellow fever booster vaccination. This rearrangement joins TRBV20-1 to TRBJ1-5; unclear D gene. The CDR3 loop is CSAPEVGQPQHF. CDR3 coding DNA: TGCAGTGCTCCAGAGGTGGGTCAGCCCCAGCATTTT.